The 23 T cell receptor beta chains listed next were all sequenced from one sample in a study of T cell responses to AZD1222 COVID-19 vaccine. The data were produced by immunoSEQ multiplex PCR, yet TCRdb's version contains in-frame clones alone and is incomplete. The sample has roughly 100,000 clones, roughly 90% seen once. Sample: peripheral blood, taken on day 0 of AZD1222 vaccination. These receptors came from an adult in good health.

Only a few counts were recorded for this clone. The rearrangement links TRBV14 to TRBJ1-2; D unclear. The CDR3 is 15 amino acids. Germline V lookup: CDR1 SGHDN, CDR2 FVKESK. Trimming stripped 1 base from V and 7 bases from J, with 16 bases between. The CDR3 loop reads CASSQGSKALGGYTF. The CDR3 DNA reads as TGTGCCAGCAGCCAAGGCTCCAAGGCCCTGGGTGGCTACACCTTC.

The CDR3 spells CASSPSPSSGELFF. The CDR3 DNA sequence: TGTGCCAGCAGCCCCTCCCCCTCAAGCGGGGAGCTGTTTTTT. V usage is TRBV3-1 (or the pseudogene TRBV3-2) and J usage is TRBJ2-2, with unresolved D. Trimming took 4 bases from V and 7 from J, leaving 13 bases between them. Looked up from germline, CDR1 is LGHDT and CDR2 is YNNKEL (reference sequence). This CDR3 has 14 residues.

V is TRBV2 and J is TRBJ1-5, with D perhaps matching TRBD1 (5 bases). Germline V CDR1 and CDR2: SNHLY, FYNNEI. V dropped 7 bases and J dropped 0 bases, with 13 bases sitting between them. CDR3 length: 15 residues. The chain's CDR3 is CASNLDSHSNQPQHF. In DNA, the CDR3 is TGTGCCAGCAACCTCGACAGCCATAGCAATCAGCCCCAGCATTTT.

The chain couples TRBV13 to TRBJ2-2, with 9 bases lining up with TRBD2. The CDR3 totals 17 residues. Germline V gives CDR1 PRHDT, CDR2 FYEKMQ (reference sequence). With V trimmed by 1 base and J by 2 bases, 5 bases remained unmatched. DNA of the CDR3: TGTGCCAGCAGCTTAGAGGGACTAGCAGTTAACACCGGGGAGCTGTTTTTT. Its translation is CASSLEGLAVNTGELFF.

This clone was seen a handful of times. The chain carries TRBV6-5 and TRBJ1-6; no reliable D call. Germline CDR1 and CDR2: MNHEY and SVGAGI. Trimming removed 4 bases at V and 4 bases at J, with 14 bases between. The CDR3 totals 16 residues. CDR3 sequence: CASSSYSSLYNSPLHF. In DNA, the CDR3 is TGTGCCAGCAGTTCCTACAGCTCATTATATAATTCACCCCTCCACTTT.

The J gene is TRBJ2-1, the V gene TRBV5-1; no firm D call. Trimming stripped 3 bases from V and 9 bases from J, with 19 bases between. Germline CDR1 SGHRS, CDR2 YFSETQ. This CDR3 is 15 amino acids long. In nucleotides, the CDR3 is TGCGCCAGCAGCTGGAACAGCCCTAGGATCGGTGAGCAGTTCTTC. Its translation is CASSWNSPRIGEQFF. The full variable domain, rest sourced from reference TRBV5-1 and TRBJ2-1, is KAGVTQTPRYLIKTRGQQVTLSCSPISGHRSVSWYQQTPGQGLQFLFEYFSETQRNKGNFPGRFSGRQFSNSRSEMNVSTLELGDSALYLCASSWNSPRIGEQFFGPGTRLTVL.

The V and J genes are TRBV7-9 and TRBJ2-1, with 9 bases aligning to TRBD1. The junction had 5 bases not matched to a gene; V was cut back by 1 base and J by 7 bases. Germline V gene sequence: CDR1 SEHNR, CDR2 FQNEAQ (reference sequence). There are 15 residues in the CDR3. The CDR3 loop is CASSLEGGQGNEQFF. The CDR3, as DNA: TGTGCCAGCAGCTTAGAGGGGGGACAGGGTAATGAGCAGTTCTTC.

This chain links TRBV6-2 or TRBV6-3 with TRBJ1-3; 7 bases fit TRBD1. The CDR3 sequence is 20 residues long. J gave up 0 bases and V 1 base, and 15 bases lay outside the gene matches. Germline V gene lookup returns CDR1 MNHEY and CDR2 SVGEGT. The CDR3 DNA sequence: TGTGCCAGCAGTTACTGGGGGACAGACAGTTTAACCCGCTCTGGAAACACCATATATTTT. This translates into CASSYWGTDSLTRSGNTIYF.

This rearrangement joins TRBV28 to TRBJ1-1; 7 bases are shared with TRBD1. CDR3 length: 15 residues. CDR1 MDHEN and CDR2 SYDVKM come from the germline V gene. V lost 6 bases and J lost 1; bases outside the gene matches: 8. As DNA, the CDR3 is TGTGCCAGCAGCCTTGGACAGGCTTCGAACACTGAAGCTTTCTTT. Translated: CASSLGQASNTEAFF.

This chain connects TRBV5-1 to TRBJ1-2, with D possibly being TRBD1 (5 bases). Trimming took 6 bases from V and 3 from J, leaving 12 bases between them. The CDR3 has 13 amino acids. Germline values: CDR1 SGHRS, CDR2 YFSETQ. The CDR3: CASTAGGDYGYTF. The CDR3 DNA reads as TGCGCCAGCACTGCCGGAGGGGACTATGGCTACACCTTC.

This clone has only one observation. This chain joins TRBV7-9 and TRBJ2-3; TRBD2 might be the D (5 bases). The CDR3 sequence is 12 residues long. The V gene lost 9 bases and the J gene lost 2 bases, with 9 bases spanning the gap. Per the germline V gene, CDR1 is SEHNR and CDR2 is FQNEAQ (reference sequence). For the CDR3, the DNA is TGTGCCAGTGGGAGCCTCACAGATACGCAGTATTTT. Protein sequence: CASGSLTDTQYF.

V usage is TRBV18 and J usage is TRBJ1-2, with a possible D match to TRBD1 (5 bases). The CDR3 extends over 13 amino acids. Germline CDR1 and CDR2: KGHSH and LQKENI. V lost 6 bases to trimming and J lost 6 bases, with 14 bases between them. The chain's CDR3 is CASSRAGTHGYTF. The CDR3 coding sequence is TGTGCCAGCTCCAGGGCAGGGACGCATGGCTACACCTTC.

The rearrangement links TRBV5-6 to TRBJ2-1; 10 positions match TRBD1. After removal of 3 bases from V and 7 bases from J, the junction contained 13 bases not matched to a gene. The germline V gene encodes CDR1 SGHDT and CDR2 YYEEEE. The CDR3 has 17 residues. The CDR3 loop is CASSSYTGTGVENEQFF. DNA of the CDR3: TGTGCCAGCAGCTCCTACACCGGGACAGGGGTAGAAAATGAGCAGTTCTTC.

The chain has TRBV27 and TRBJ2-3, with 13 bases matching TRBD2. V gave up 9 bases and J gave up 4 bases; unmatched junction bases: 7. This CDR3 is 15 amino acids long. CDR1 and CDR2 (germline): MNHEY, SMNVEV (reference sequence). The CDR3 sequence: CASTQLAGGADTQYF. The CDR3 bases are TGTGCCAGTACCCAACTAGCGGGAGGGGCAGATACGCAGTATTTT.

The DNA for the CDR3 is TGTGCCAGCAGTGAATTGGGGACTAGCGGGATTCAATCCTACGAGCAGTACTTC. Protein: CASSELGTSGIQSYEQYF. The chain couples TRBV6-1 to TRBJ2-7; TRBD2 matches at 13 bases. Germline CDR1 reads MNHNS; CDR2 reads SASEGT. Losses at the gene ends were 2 bases for V and 1 base for J; bases not matched to a gene: 8. The CDR3 totals 18 residues.

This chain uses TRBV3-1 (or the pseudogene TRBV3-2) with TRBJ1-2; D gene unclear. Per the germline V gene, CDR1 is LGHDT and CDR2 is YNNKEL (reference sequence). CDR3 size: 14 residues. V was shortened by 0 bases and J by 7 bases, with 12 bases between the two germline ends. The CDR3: CASSQEVDPGGYTF. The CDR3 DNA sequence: TGTGCCAGCAGCCAAGAAGTCGACCCAGGTGGCTACACCTTC.

DNA of the CDR3: TGTGCCATCAGTGGGGGACAGGGGGGGTCCACAGATACGCAGTATTTT. Its translation is CAISGGQGGSTDTQYF. The gene calls are TRBV10-3 and TRBJ2-3, with 11 bases lining up with TRBD1. CDR3 length: 16 residues. Germline V gives CDR1 ENHRY, CDR2 SYGVKD. The V and J ends lost 4 bases and 2 bases, in that order; junction bases with no gene match: 5.

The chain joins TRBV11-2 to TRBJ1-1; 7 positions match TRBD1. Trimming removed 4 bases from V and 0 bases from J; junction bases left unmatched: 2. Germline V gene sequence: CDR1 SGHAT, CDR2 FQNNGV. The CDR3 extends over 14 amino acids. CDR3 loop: CASSSTGLNTEAFF. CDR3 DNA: TGTGCCAGCAGCTCGACAGGGTTGAACACTGAAGCTTTCTTT. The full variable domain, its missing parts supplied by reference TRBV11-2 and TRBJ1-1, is EAGVAQSPRYKIIEKRQSVAFWCNPISGHATLYWYQQILGQGPKLLIQFQNNGVVDDSQLPKDRFSAERLKGVDSTLKIQPAKLEDSAVYLCASSSTGLNTEAFFGQGTRLTVV.

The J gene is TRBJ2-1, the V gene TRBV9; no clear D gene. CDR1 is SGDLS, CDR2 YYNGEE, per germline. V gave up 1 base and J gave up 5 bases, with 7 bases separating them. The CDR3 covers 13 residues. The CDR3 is CASSVRGNNEQFF. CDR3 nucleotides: TGTGCCAGCAGCGTACGAGGAAACAATGAGCAGTTCTTC. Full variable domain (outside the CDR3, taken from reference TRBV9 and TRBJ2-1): DSGVTQTPKHLITATGQRVTLRCSPRSGDLSVYWYQQSLDQGLQFLIQYYNGEERAKGNILERFSAQQFPDLHSELNLSSLELGDSALYFCASSVRGNNEQFFGPGTRLTVL.

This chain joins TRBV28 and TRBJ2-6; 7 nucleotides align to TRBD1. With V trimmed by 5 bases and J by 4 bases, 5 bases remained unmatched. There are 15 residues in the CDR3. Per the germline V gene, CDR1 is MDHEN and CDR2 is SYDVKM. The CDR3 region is CASSGQVGGANVLTF. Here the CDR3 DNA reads TGTGCCAGCAGTGGACAGGTAGGGGGGGCCAACGTCCTGACTTTC.

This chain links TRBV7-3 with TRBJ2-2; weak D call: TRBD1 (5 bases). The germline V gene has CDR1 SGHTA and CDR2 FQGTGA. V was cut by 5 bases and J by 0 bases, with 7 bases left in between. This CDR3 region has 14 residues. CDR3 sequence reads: CASSPTANTGELFF. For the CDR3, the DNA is TGTGCCAGCAGCCCGACAGCGAACACCGGGGAGCTGTTTTTT.

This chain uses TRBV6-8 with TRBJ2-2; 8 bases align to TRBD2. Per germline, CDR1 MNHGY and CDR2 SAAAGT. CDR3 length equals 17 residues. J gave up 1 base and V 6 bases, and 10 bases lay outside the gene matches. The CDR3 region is CASSHPQAGVNTGELFF. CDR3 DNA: TGTGCCAGCAGCCACCCCCAAGCGGGAGTGAACACCGGGGAGCTGTTTTTT.

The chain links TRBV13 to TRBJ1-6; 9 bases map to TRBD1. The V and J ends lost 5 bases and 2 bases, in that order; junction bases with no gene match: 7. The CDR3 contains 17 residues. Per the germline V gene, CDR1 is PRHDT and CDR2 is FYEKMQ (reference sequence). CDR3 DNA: TGTGCCAGCAGCAGGACAGGGGTCGATGCCTATAATTCACCCCTCCACTTT. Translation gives CASSRTGVDAYNSPLHF.